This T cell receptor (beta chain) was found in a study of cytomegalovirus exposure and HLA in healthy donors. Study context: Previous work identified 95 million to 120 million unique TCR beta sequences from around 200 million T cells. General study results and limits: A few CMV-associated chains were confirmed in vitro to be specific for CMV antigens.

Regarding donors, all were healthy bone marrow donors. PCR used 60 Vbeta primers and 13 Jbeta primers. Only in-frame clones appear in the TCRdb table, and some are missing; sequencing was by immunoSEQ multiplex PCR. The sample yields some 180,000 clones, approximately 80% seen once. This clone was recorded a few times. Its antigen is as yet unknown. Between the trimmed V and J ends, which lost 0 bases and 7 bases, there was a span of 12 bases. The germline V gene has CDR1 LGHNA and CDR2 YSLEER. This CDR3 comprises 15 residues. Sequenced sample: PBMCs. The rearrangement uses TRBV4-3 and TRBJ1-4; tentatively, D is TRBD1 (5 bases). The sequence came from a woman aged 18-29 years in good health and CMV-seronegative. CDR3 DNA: TGCGCCAGCAGCCAAGAAGGCAGGGCAATTGAAAAACTGTTTTTT. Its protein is CASSQEGRAIEKLFF.